The clone carrying this TCR beta chain was detected only once. The data derive from a study of blood T cell repertoires in COVID-19. Profiling relied on immunoSEQ multiplex PCR, and the TCRdb table lists in-frame clones only, not all of them. The sample contains around 150,000 clones, roughly 80% of which appear only once. Trimming removed 2 bases from V and 5 bases from J, with 7 bases in between. This CDR3 is 12 amino acids long. Germline V gives CDR1 MNHEY, CDR2 SMNVEV (reference sequence). The chain links TRBV27 to TRBJ2-7; possibly TRBD2 for D (6 bases). The clonotype comes from a middle-aged woman with COVID-19, enrolled during active disease. The material sequenced was peripheral blood. In nucleotides, the CDR3 is TGTGCCAGCAGTTTAGGGGGGAACGAGCAGTACTTC. It specifies CASSLGGNEQYF.